This TCR beta chain was documented in a study of blood T cell repertoires in COVID-19. Study at large: Sources were T cells, B-cell-depleted T cells, or PBMCs; the material itself was cDNA or gDNA.

Libraries were prepared by immunoSEQ multiplex PCR; TCRdb keeps only in-frame clonotypes and omits some of them. The sample records tens of thousands of clones, over 70% being singletons. There are 16 residues in the CDR3. Germline loops: CDR1 MDHEN, CDR2 SYDVKM. J was trimmed by 1 base and V by 6 bases; bases with no gene match: 8. The clonotype comes from a woman older than 75 with active or convalescent COVID-19. Source material: peripheral blood. The chain combines TRBV28 with TRBJ1-5; 8 nucleotides align to TRBD1. The CDR3 sequence: CASSRPDRGSNQPQHF. In nucleotides, the CDR3 is TGTGCCAGCAGCCGCCCCGACAGGGGCAGCAATCAGCCCCAGCATTTT. Filled out from reference TRBV28 and TRBJ1-5, the complete variable domain reads DVKVTQSSRYLVKRTGEKVFLECVQDMDHENMFWYRQDPGLGLRLIYFSYDVKMKEKGDIPEGYSVSREKKERFSLILESASTNQTSMYLCASSRPDRGSNQPQHFGDGTRLSIL.